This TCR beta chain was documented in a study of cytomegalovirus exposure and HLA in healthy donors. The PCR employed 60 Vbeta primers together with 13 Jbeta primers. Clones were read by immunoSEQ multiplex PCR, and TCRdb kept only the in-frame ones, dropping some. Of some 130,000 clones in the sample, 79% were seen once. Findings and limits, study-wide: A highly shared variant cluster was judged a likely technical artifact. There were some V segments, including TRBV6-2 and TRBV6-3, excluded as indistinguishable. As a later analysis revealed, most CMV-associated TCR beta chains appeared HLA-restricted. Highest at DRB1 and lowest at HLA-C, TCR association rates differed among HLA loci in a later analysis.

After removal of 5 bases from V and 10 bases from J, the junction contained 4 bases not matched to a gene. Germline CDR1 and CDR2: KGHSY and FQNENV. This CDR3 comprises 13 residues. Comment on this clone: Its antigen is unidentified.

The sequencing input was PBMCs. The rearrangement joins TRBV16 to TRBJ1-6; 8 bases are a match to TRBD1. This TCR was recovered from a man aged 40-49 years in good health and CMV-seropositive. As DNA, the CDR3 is TGTGCCAGCAGCGACAGGGGACGCTCACCCCTCCACTTT. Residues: CASSDRGRSPLHF.